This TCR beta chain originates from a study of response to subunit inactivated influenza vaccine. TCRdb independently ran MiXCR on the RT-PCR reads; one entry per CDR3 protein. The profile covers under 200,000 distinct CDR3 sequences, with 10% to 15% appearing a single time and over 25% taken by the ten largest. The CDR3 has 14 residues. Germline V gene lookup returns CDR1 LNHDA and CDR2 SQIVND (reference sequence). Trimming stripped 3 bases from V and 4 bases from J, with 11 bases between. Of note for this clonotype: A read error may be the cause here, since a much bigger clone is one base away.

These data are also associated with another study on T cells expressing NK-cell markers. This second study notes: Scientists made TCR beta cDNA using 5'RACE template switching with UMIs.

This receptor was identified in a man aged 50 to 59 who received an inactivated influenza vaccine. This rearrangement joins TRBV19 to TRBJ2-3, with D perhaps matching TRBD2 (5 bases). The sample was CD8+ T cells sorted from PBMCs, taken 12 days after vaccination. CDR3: CASSIGLFADTQYF. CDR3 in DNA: TGTGCCAGTAGTATCGGACTTTTCGCAGATACGCAGTATTTT.